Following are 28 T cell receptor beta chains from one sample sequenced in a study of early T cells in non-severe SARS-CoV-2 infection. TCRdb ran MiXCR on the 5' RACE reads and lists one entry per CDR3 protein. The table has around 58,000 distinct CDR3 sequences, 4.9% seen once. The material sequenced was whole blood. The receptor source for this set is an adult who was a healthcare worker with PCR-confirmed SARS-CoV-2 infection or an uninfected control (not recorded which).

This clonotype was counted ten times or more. DNA of the CDR3: TGTGCCAGCAGCTTAGGACAGGCGAGCTCTGGAAACACCATATATTTT. It translates to CASSLGQASSGNTIYF. V and J are TRBV7-8 and TRBJ1-3, with D possibly matching TRBD1 (6 bases). V dropped 1 base and J dropped 0 bases, with 10 bases sitting between them. CDR3 length equals 16 residues. Germline CDR1 is SGHVS and CDR2 is FQNEAQ.

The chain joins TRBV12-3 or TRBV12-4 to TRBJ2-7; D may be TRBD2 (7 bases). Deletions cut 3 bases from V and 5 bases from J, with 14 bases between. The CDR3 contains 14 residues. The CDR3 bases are TGTGCCAGCAGTTTTGGAGGGGGGGCGGACGAGCAGTACTTC. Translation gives CASSFGGGADEQYF.

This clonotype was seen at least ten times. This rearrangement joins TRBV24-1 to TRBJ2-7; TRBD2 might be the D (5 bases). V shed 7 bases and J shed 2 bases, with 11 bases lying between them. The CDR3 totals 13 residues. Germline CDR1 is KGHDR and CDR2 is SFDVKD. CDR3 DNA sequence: TGTGCCACCAGCAGAGAGGGAACCTACGAGCAGTACTTC. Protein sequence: CATSREGTYEQYF.

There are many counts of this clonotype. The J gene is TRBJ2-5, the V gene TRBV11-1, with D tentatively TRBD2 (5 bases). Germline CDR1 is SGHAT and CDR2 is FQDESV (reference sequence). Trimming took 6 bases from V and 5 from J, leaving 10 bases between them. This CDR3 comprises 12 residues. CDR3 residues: CASSPGSETQYF. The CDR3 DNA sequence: TGTGCCAGCAGTCCGGGGAGCGAGACCCAGTACTTC. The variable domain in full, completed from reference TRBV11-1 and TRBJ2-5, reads EAEVAQSPRYKITEKSQAVAFWCDPISGHATLYWYRQILGQGPELLVQFQDESVVDDSQLPKDRFSAERLKGVDSTLKIQPAELGDSAMYLCASSPGSETQYFGPGTRLLVL.

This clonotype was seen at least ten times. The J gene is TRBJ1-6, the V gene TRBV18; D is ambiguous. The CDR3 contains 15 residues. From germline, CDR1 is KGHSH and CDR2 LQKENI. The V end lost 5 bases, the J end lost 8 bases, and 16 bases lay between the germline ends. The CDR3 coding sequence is TGTGCCAGCTCAACCACGGGATCCCGGGATTCACCCCTCCACTTT. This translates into CASSTTGSRDSPLHF.

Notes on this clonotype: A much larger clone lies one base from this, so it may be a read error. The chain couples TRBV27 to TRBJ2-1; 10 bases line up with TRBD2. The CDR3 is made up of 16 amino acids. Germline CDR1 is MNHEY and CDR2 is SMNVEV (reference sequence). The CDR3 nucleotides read TGTGCCAGCAGTTTACTAGCGGGAGAGCGGGGTAATGATCAGTTCTTC. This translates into CASSLLAGERGNDQFF.

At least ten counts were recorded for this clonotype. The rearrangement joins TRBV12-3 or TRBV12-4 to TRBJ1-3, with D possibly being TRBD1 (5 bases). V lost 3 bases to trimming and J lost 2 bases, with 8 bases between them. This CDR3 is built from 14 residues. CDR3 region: CASSLRGTGNTIYF. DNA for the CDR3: TGTGCCAGCAGTTTGCGGGGGACTGGAAACACCATATATTTT.

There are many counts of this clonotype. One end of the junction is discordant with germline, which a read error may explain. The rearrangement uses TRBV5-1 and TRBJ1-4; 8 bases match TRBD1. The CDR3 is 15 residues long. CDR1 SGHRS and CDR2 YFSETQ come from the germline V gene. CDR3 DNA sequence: TGCGCCAGCAGCCCAGGACAGGGCCAGAATGAAAAGCTGTTTTTT. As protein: CASSPGQGQNEKLFF.

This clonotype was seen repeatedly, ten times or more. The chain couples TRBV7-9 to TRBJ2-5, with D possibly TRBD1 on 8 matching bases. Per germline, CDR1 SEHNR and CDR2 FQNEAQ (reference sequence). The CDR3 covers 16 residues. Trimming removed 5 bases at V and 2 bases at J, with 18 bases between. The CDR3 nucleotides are TGTGCCAGCAGCCCAGAGACAGGGGAGGGACAAGAGACCCAGTACTTC. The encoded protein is CASSPETGEGQETQYF.

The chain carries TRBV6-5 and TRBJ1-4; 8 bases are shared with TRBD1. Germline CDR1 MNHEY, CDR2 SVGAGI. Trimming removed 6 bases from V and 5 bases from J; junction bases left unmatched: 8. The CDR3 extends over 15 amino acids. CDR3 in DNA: TGTGCCAGCAGCAAATCAGGGGGCGCAAATGAAAAACTGTTTTTT. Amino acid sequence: CASSKSGGANEKLFF.

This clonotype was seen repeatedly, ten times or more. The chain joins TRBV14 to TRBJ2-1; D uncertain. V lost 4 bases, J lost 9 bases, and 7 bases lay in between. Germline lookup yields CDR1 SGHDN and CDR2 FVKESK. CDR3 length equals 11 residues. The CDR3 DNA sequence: TGTGCCAGCAGCCTCATTGGTGAGCAGTTCTTC. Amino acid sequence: CASSLIGEQFF. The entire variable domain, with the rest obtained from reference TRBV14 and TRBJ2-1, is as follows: EAGVTQFPSHSVIEKGQTVTLRCDPISGHDNLYWYRRVMGKEIKFLLHFVKESKQDESGMPNNRFLAERTGGTYSTLKVQPAELEDSGVYFCASSLIGEQFFGPGTRLTVL.

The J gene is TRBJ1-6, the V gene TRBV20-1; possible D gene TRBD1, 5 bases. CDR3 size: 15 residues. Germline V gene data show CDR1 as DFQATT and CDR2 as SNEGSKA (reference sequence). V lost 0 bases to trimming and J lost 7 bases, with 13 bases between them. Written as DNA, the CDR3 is TGCAGTGCTAGAGATAGCAGGGTTGGAAATTCACCCCTCCACTTT. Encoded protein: CSARDSRVGNSPLHF.

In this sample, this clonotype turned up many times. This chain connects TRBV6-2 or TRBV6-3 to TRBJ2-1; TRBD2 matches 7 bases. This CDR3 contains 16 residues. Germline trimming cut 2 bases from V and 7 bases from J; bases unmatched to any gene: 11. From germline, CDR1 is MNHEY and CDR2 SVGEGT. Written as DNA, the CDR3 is TGTGCCAGCAGTTACGAATATGCGGGAGCGGGGAATGAGCAGTTCTTC. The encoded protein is CASSYEYAGAGNEQFF.

CDR3 DNA sequence: TGCGCCAGCAGCCAAGATGTGAACACTGAAGCTTTCTTT. Encoded protein: CASSQDVNTEAFF. This sequence joins TRBV4-3 and TRBJ1-1; D is undetermined. V was shortened by 0 bases and J by 0 bases, with 2 bases between the two germline ends. This CDR3 has 13 amino acids. Germline CDR1 is LGHNA and CDR2 is YSLEER.

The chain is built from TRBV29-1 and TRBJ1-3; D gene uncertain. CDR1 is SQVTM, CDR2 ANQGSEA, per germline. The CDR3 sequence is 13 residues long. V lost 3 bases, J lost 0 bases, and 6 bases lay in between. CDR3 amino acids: CSVEVISGNTIYF. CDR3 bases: TGCAGCGTTGAGGTGATCTCTGGAAACACCATATATTTT.

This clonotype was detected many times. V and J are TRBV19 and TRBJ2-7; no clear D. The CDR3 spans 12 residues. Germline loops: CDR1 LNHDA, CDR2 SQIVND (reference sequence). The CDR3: CAEVELQHEQYF. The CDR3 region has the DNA TGTGCTGAGGTAGAATTGCAGCACGAGCAGTACTTC.

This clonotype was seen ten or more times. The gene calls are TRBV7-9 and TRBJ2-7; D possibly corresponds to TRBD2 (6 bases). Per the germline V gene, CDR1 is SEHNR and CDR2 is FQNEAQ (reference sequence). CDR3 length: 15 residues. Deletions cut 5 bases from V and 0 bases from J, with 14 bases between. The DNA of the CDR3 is TGTGCCAGCAGCCTACCGGGGGACGGCTCCTACGAGCAGTACTTC. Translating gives CASSLPGDGSYEQYF.

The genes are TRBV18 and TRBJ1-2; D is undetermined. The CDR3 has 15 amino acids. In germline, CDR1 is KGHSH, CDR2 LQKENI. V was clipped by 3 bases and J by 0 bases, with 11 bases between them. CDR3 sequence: CASSPSYRTNYGYTF. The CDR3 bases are TGTGCCAGCTCACCCTCATACAGAACTAACTATGGCTACACCTTC.

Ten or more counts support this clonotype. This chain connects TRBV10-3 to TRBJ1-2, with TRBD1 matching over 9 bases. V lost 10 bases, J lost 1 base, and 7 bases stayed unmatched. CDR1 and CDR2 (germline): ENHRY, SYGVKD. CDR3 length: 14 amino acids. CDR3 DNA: TGTGCCACAAACCGGGACAGGGATAACTATGGCTACACCTTC. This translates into CATNRDRDNYGYTF.

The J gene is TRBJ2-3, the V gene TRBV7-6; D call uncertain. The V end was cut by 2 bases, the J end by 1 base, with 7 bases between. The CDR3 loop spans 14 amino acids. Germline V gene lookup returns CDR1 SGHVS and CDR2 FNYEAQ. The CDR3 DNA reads TGTGCCAGCAGCTTACTTTCAGGCACAGATACGCAGTATTTT. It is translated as CASSLLSGTDTQYF.

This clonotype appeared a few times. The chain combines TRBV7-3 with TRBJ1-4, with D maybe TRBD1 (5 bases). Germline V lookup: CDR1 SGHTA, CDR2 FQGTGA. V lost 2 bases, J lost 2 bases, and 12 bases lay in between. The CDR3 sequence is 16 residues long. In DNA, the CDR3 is TGTGCCAGCAGCTTACAGGGCCGGGGCACTAATGAAAAACTGTTTTTT. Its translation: CASSLQGRGTNEKLFF.

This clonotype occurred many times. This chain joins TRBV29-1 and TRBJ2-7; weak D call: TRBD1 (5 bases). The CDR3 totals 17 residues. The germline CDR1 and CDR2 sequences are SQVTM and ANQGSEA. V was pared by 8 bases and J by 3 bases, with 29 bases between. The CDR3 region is CSPELFRVFTGYYEQYF. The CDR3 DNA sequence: TGCAGCCCCGAGCTCTTTCGTGTATTCACAGGCTACTACGAGCAGTACTTC.

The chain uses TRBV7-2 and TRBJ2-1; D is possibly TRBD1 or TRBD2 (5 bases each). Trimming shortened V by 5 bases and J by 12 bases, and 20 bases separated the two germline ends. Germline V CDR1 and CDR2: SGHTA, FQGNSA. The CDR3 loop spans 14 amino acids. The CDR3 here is CASSPRGGSQGQFF. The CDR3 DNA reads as TGTGCCAGCAGCCCCCGGGGTGGTAGTCAGGGGCAGTTCTTC.

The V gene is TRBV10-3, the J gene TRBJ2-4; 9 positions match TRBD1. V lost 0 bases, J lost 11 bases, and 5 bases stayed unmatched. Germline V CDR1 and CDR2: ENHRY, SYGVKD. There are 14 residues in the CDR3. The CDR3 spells CAISESGQGRVQYF. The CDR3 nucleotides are TGTGCCATCAGTGAGTCGGGACAGGGAAGGGTTCAGTACTTC.

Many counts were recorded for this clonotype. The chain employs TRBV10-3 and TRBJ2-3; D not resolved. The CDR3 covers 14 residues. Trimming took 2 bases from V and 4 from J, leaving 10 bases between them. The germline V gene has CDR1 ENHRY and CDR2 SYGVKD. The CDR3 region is CAISEGLGADTQYF. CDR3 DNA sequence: TGTGCCATCAGTGAGGGGCTCGGCGCAGATACGCAGTATTTT.

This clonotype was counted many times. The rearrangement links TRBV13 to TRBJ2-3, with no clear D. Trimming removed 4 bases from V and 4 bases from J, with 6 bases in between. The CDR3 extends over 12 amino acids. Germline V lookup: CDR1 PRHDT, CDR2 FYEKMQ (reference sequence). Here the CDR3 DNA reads TGTGCCAGCAGCTCCTCGTCAGATACGCAGTATTTT. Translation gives CASSSSSDTQYF.

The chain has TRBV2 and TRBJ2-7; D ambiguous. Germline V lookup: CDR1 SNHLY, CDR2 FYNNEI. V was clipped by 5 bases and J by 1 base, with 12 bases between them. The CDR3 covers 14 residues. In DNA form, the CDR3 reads TGTGCCAGCAGTATGTCTTTATCTTCCTACGAGCAGTACTTC. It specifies CASSMSLSSYEQYF.

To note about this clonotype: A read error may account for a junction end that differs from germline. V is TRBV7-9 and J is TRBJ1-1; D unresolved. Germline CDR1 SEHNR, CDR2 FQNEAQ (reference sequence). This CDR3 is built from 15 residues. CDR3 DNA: TGTGCCAGCAGCTCCCTAAGGGAGTCGTACACTGAAGTTTTCTTT. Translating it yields CASSSLRESYTEVFF.